What follows describes a single T cell receptor (beta chain). The antigen remains unidentified. Here immunoSEQ multiplex PCR was the method, and the copy in TCRdb shows in-frame clones only, minus some. The sample consists of 120,000 or so clones, about nine tenths of them appearing once. The sample comes from a study of T cell responses to AZD1222 COVID-19 vaccine. Findings and caveats of the study: Reports say nearly half of spike-specific TCRs go after unmutated variant regions. Donors, mostly white British, included more females; clonal diversity was possibly underestimated.

Germline assignment: CDR1 MNHEY and CDR2 SMNVEV (reference sequence). The length of the CDR3 is 16 residues. V lost 1 base, J lost 0 bases, and 10 bases lay in between. The receptor was isolated from an adult in good health. The chain uses TRBV27 and TRBJ1-5; D is uncertain. This specimen was peripheral blood, taken on day 0 of AZD1222 vaccination. As DNA, the CDR3 is TGTGCCAGCAGTTTATTCCGGCCAAATAGCAATCAGCCCCAGCATTTT. It codes for CASSLFRPNSNQPQHF.